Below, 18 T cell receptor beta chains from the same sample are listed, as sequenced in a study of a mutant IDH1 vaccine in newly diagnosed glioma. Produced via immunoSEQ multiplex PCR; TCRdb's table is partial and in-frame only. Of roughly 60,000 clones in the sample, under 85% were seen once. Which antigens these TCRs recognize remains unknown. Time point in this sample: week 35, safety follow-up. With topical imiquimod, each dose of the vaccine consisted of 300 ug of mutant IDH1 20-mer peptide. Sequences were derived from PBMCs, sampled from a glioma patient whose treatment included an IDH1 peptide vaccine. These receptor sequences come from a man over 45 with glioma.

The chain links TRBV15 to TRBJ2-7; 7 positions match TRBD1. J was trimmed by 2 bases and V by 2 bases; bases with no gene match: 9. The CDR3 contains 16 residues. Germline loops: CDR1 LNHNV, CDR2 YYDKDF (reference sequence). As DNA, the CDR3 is TGTGCCACCAGCAGATCGACGGGGCAGGGGGCCTACGAGCAGTACTTC. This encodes CATSRSTGQGAYEQYF.

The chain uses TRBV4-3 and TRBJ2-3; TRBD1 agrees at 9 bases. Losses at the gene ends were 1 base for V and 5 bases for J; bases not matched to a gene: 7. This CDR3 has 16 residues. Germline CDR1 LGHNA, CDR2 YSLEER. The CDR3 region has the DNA TGCGCCAGCAGCCAAGGTGGGGACAGGGAGATAGATACGCAGTATTTT. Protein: CASSQGGDREIDTQYF.

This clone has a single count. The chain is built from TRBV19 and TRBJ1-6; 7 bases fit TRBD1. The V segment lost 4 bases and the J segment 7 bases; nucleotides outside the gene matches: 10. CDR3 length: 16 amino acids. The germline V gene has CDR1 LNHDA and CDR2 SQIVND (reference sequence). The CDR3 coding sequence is TGTGCCAGTAGTAAAACAAGTGACAGGGCAAATTCACCCCTCCACTTT. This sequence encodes CASSKTSDRANSPLHF.

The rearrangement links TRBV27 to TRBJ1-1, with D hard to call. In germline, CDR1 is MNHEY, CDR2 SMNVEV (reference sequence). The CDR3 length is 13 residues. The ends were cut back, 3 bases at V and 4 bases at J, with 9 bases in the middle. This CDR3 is CASSLAPSTEAFF. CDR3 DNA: TGTGCCAGCAGTTTGGCGCCCAGCACTGAAGCTTTCTTT.

CDR3 sequence: CASSFRDGYTEAFF. The CDR3 coding sequence is TGTGCCAGCAGCTTCCGGGACGGGTACACTGAAGCTTTCTTT. The chain couples TRBV5-8 to TRBJ1-1, with D tentatively TRBD1 (5 bases). Germline V CDR1 and CDR2: SGHTS, YDEGEE. Trimming removed 2 bases at V and 3 bases at J, with 11 bases between. The CDR3 sequence is 14 residues long.

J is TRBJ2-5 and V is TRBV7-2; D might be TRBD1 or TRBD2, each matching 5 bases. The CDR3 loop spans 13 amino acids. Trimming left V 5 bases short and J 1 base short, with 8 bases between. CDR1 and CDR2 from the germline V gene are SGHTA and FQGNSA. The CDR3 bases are TGTGCCAGCAGCCGGGGCAGCCAAGAGACCCAGTACTTC. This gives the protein CASSRGSQETQYF.

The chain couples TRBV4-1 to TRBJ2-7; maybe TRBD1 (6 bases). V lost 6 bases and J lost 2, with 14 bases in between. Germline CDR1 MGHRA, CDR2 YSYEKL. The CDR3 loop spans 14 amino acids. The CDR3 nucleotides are TGCGCCAGCAGTCCCGGGACAAATGCCTACGAGCAGTACTTC. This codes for CASSPGTNAYEQYF.

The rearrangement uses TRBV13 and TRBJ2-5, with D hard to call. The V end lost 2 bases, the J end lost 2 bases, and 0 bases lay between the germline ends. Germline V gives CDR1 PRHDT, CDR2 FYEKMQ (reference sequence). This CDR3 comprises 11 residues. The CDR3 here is CASSLQETQYF. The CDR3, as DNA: TGTGCCAGCAGCTTACAAGAGACCCAGTACTTC.

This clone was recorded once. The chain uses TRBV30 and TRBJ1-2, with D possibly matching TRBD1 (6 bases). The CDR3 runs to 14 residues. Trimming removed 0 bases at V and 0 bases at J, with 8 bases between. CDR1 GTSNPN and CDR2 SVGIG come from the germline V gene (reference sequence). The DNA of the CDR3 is TGTGCCTGGAGTGTAGACAGGTCTAACTATGGCTACACCTTC. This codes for CAWSVDRSNYGYTF.

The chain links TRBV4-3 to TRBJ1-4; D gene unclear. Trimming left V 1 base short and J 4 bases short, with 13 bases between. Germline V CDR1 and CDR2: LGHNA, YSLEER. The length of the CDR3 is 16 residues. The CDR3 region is CASSQGARAHNEKLFF. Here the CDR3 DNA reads TGCGCCAGCAGCCAAGGAGCCCGGGCTCATAATGAAAAACTGTTTTTT.

CDR3 region: CASSADRYNEQFF. As DNA, the CDR3 is TGTGCCAGCAGTGCCGACAGATACAATGAGCAGTTCTTC. The rearrangement joins TRBV2 to TRBJ2-1; the D gene is possibly TRBD1 (5 bases). CDR3 size: 13 residues. V shed 4 bases and J shed 4 bases, with 8 bases lying between them. Germline assignment: CDR1 SNHLY and CDR2 FYNNEI.

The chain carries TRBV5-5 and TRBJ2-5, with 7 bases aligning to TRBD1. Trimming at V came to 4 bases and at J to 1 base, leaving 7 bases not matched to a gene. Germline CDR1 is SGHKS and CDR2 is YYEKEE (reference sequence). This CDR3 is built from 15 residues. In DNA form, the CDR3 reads TGTGCCAGCAGCGCCCACAGGGGCCTCCAAGAGACCCAGTACTTC. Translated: CASSAHRGLQETQYF.

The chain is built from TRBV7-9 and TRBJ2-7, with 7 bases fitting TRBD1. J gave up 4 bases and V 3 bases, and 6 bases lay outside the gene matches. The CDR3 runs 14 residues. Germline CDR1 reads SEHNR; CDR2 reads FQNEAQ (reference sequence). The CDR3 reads CASSFPGQRYEQYF. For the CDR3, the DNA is TGTGCCAGCAGCTTCCCGGGACAGCGGTACGAGCAGTACTTC.

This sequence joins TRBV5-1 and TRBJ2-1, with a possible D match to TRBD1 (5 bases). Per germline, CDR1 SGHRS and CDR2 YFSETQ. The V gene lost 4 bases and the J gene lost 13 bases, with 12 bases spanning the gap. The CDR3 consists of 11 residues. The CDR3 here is CASSLGERQFF. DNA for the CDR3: TGCGCCAGCAGCCTAGGGGAAAGACAGTTCTTC.

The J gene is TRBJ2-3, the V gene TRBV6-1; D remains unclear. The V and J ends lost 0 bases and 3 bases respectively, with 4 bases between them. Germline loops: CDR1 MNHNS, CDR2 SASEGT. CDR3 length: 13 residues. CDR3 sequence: CASSEAGTDTQYF. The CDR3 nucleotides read TGTGCCAGCAGTGAAGCGGGAACAGATACGCAGTATTTT.

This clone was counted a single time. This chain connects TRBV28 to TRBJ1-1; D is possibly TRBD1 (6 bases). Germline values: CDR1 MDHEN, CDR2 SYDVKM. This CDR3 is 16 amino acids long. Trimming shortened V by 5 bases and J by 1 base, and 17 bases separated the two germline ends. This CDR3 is CASSQGYRASNTEAFF. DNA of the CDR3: TGTGCCAGCAGTCAAGGGTACAGGGCCTCGAACACTGAAGCTTTCTTT.

The CDR3 loop reads CAWSTGGDIQETQYF. The CDR3 DNA follows: TGTGCCTGGAGTACCGGGGGGGACATCCAAGAGACCCAGTACTTC. The rearrangement links TRBV30 to TRBJ2-5; 8 bases are a match to TRBD2. This CDR3 is built from 15 residues. Looked up from germline, CDR1 is GTSNPN and CDR2 is SVGIG (reference sequence). The junction had 6 bases not matched to a gene; V was cut back by 2 bases and J by 1 base.

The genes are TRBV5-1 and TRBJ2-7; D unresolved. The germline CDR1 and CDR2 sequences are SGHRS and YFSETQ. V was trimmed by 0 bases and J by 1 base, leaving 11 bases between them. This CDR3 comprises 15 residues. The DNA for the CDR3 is TGCGCCAGCAGCTTGGCCTCCGATGCTTCCTACGAGCAGTACTTC. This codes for CASSLASDASYEQYF.